This TCR beta chain was sequenced for a study of radiation and T cells in renal cell carcinoma. The V gene's germline CDR1 is SGHDT and CDR2 YYEEEE. This CDR3 contains 15 residues. V gave up 4 bases and J gave up 4 bases; unmatched junction bases: 6. The table came from immunoSEQ multiplex PCR; TCRdb's copy has only in-frame clones and leaves some out. The sample consists of 150,000 or so clones, 88% of them appearing once. Time point indicated: baseline pretreatment blood. Described treatment: 15 Gy SBRT to primary tumor, nephrectomy 4 weeks later. Blood was sampled at baseline, 2 weeks and 4 weeks after SBRT.

The TCR comes from a woman in her seventies with renal cell carcinoma. Sequenced material: blood, taken from a patient whose treatment included radiotherapy and nephrectomy. The gene calls are TRBV5-6 and TRBJ1-1, with 11 bases identical to TRBD1. The CDR3 loop is CASSEVGTGGTEAFF. CDR3 DNA: TGTGCCAGCAGCGAGGTAGGGACAGGGGGCACTGAAGCTTTCTTT.